What follows are 29 T cell receptor beta chains derived from one specimen sequenced in a study of T-cell reconstitution after alpha-beta-depleted transplantation in children (dated by TCRdb to about 2016). Library prep was done by PCR. Sequencing was performed on an Illumina HiSeq 2500. To normalize quantification of the TCRbeta repertoire, the TCR libraries were built with molecular barcoding that relied on unique molecular identifiers. TCRdb trimmed public reads at Q25 via fastp, called clones via MiXCR and kept in-frame beta chains. Identical CDR3 proteins give one entry, which carries the most common genes and DNA. The sample contains 150,000 to 250,000 distinct CDR3 sequences, just under 6.5% of them found a single time. The top ten constitute roughly 4.8% of the sample. The sample's treatment or condition, from its label and the paper: allogeneic hematopoietic cell transplantation with graft depleted of TCRalphabeta T cells and CD19 B cells.

The sample consisted of PBMCs, taken before TCRalphabeta/CD19-depleted stem cell transplant. These receptors came from a girl under three years old with combined immunodeficiency, due to receive a stem cell transplant.

The chain employs TRBV28 and TRBJ1-1; no reliable D call. The CDR3 extends over 16 amino acids. Germline CDR1 reads MDHEN; CDR2 reads SYDVKM. V was shortened by 5 bases and J by 1 base, with 17 bases between the two germline ends. Here the CDR3 DNA reads TGTGCCAGCAGTATTCTCGGACGGCCCAAGAACACTGAAGCTTTCTTT. Translated: CASSILGRPKNTEAFF.

This clonotype appeared many times. The chain joins TRBV12-3 or TRBV12-4 to TRBJ2-3; maybe TRBD2 (5 bases). The V end was cut by 8 bases, the J end by 5 bases, with 11 bases between. The CDR3 runs 12 residues. CDR3 nucleotide sequence: TGTGCCAGCTATTCGGAGGAAGATACGCAGTATTTT. Its translation: CASYSEEDTQYF.

This clonotype was observed many times. The V and J genes are TRBV6-5 and TRBJ2-7; 12 bases are a match to TRBD1. Germline V lookup: CDR1 MNHEY, CDR2 SVGAGI. This CDR3 has 16 residues. The trim removed 8 bases at V and 5 bases at J, leaving 13 bases unmatched. The DNA for the CDR3 is TGTGCCAGCCCTGGTGGGTGGGACAGGGGGCTCAACGAGCAGTACTTC. Residues: CASPGGWDRGLNEQYF.

At least ten counts were recorded for this clonotype. Here the CDR3 reads CSASRSKIEQFF. CDR3 nucleotides: TGCAGCGCCTCCAGGAGTAAGATTGAGCAGTTCTTC. This sequence joins TRBV20-1 and TRBJ2-1; D remains ambiguous. CDR1 and CDR2 (germline): DFQATT, SNEGSKA (reference sequence). There are 12 residues in the CDR3.

On this clonotype itself: A much more abundant neighbour one base away suggests this may be a read error. The genes are TRBV28 and TRBJ2-1, with 10 bases that match TRBD1. V was pared by 6 bases and J by 5 bases, with 4 bases of the junction left unmatched. The germline CDR1 and CDR2 sequences are MDHEN and SYDVKM. This CDR3 has 14 amino acids. This CDR3 reads CASSSGTGDNEQFF. The CDR3 coding sequence is TGTGCCAGCAGCTCCGGGACAGGGGACAATGAGCAGTTCTTC.

This chain's CDR3 is CSAPPTGLHYGYTF. The DNA for the CDR3 is TGCAGTGCCCCTCCAACGGGGCTTCACTATGGCTACACCTTC. This chain uses TRBV20-1 with TRBJ1-2; maybe TRBD1 (5 bases). This CDR3 region has 14 residues. Trimming took 6 bases from V and 3 from J, leaving 17 bases between them. CDR1 and CDR2 from the germline V gene are DFQATT and SNEGSKA (reference sequence).

This clonotype showed up many times. This rearrangement joins TRBV2 to TRBJ1-5; no reliable D call. Germline V gives CDR1 SNHLY, CDR2 FYNNEI. The CDR3 is 14 amino acids. Between the trimmed V and J ends, which lost 0 bases and 5 bases, there was a span of 8 bases. CDR3 loop: CASSEAGSDQPQHF. CDR3 DNA: TGTGCCAGCAGTGAAGCGGGGTCTGATCAGCCCCAGCATTTT.

This clonotype was seen at least ten times. The genes are TRBV24-1 and TRBJ2-5; 14 bases match TRBD2. The CDR3 runs 14 residues. Germline loops: CDR1 KGHDR, CDR2 SFDVKD. V lost 12 bases to trimming and J lost 3 bases; unmatched junction nucleotides: 5. CDR3 residues: CAFLGLAGEETQYF. CDR3 DNA: TGTGCCTTCCTGGGACTAGCGGGAGAAGAGACCCAGTACTTC.

This clonotype was seen repeatedly, ten times or more. V usage is TRBV30 and J usage is TRBJ2-7; D gene ambiguous. Germline values: CDR1 GTSNPN, CDR2 SVGIG (reference sequence). V was clipped by 4 bases and J by 2 bases, with 3 bases between them. CDR3 length equals 10 residues. CDR3 nucleotides: TGTGCCTGGACTGCCTACGAGCAGTACTTC. It translates to CAWTAYEQYF.

This sequence joins TRBV30 and TRBJ2-3; 7 bases are shared with TRBD2. The CDR3 length is 14 residues. V lost 4 bases and J lost 4; bases outside the gene matches: 8. The V gene's germline CDR1 is GTSNPN and CDR2 SVGIG (reference sequence). The CDR3 region is CAWNQRGVADTQYF. In DNA, the CDR3 is TGTGCCTGGAACCAGCGGGGTGTCGCAGATACGCAGTATTTT.

J is TRBJ2-7 and V is TRBV6-1; D remains unclear. With 5 bases removed from V and 6 bases from J, the gap between germline ends came to 20 bases. Per germline, CDR1 MNHNS and CDR2 SASEGT. The CDR3 covers 15 residues. The CDR3 DNA is TGTGCCAGCAGTCCGAGCCTTGGGTTATACGGCGAGCAGTACTTC. As protein: CASSPSLGLYGEQYF.

This clonotype has at least ten counts. This CDR3 is CASSYSTGNVGLYGYTF. The CDR3 DNA reads as TGTGCCAGCAGTTATTCGACAGGGAATGTAGGTCTCTATGGCTACACCTTC. The chain carries TRBV6-5 and TRBJ1-2; 7 nucleotides line up with TRBD1. CDR3 length equals 17 residues. Trimming removed 3 bases from V and 4 bases from J; junction bases left unmatched: 14. Germline CDR1 reads MNHEY; CDR2 reads SVGAGI.

This clonotype has ten or more counts. The chain employs TRBV29-1 and TRBJ1-2, with D perhaps TRBD1 (6 bases). V lost 4 bases, J lost 5 bases, and 11 bases lay in between. The CDR3 spans 12 residues. Per the germline V gene, CDR1 is SQVTM and CDR2 is ANQGSEA. The CDR3 sequence is CSVGGHEYGYTF. DNA of the CDR3: TGCAGCGTTGGGGGACACGAGTATGGCTACACCTTC.

This clonotype was seen at least ten times. The chain uses TRBV29-1 and TRBJ2-1, with D possibly being TRBD2 (5 bases). CDR3 length: 17 amino acids. The V gene lost 3 bases and the J gene lost 7 bases, with 25 bases spanning the gap. CDR1 is SQVTM, CDR2 ANQGSEA, per germline. CDR3 protein: CSVEGETRQTVHNEQFF. The CDR3 DNA reads as TGCAGCGTTGAGGGAGAAACACGCCAAACAGTCCATAATGAGCAGTTCTTC.

This clonotype was seen at least ten times. This sequence joins TRBV5-1 and TRBJ2-2; tentatively, D is TRBD2 (5 bases). CDR1 is SGHRS and CDR2 is YFSETQ in the germline V gene. This CDR3 has 12 residues. V lost 2 bases and J lost 14, with 13 bases in between. The CDR3 DNA reads TGCGCCAGCAGCTTCGACCTAGCAAGACTGTTTTTT. It specifies CASSFDLARLFF. Looking up the rest from reference TRBV5-1 and TRBJ2-2 gives the full variable domain: KAGVTQTPRYLIKTRGQQVTLSCSPISGHRSVSWYQQTPGQGLQFLFEYFSETQRNKGNFPGRFSGRQFSNSRSEMNVSTLELGDSALYLCASSFDLARLFFGEGSRLTVL.

This clonotype came up many times. This chain joins TRBV9 and TRBJ2-5; D is possibly TRBD2 (6 bases). This CDR3 has 14 residues. Per the germline V gene, CDR1 is SGDLS and CDR2 is YYNGEE. Trimming pared 5 bases from V and 5 bases from J, leaving 16 bases between. The CDR3 reads CASSATGSLETQYF. The CDR3 bases are TGTGCCAGCAGTGCAACCGGGAGTTTGGAGACCCAGTACTTC.

This clonotype was picked up a small number of times. This chain uses TRBV6-5 with TRBJ2-5; TRBD2 matches 8 bases. Per germline, CDR1 MNHEY and CDR2 SVGAGI. The V segment lost 4 bases and the J segment 4 bases; nucleotides outside the gene matches: 8. CDR3 length equals 15 residues. The CDR3 protein is CASSSIGGARETQYF. The CDR3, as DNA: TGTGCCAGCAGTTCCATCGGGGGGGCGAGAGAGACCCAGTACTTC.

At least ten counts were recorded for this clonotype. The rearrangement joins TRBV4-3 to TRBJ2-1; TRBD2 aligns across 7 bases. The CDR3 is made up of 18 amino acids. Germline-derived CDR1 and CDR2 are LGHNA and YSLEER. V shed 0 bases and J 8 bases; nucleotides not matched to a gene: 16. CDR3 sequence reads: CASSQDLGFWQGGDEQFF. The CDR3 DNA reads TGCGCCAGCAGCCAAGATCTGGGCTTTTGGCAGGGAGGGGATGAGCAGTTCTTC.

This clonotype was recorded many times. The chain uses TRBV12-3 or TRBV12-4 and TRBJ2-2; D is unresolved. The germline V and J ends were trimmed by 5 bases and 5 bases, with 12 bases remaining between them. This CDR3 has 14 amino acids. CDR3: CASSPFLETGELFF. The CDR3 nucleotides are TGTGCCAGCAGTCCTTTCCTGGAGACCGGGGAGCTGTTTTTT.

Many counts were recorded for this clonotype. The chain employs TRBV6-1 and TRBJ2-3; a possible D gene is TRBD2 (5 bases). Germline V lookup: CDR1 MNHNS, CDR2 SASEGT. Trimming stripped 8 bases from V and 2 bases from J, with 14 bases between. CDR3 length: 14 residues. The CDR3 DNA is TGTGCCAGCGGAACGGGAAGCTACACAGATACGCAGTATTTT. This sequence encodes CASGTGSYTDTQYF.

This clonotype was observed at least ten times. The chain carries TRBV5-1 and TRBJ2-1, with TRBD2 identical over 13 bases. CDR3 length: 16 residues. Germline V gene sequence: CDR1 SGHRS, CDR2 YFSETQ. Trimming took 0 bases from V and 4 from J; bases not matched to a gene: 1. CDR3 residues: CASSLGTSGGYNEQFF. In DNA, the CDR3 is TGCGCCAGCAGCTTGGGGACTAGCGGGGGATACAATGAGCAGTTCTTC.

In its sample, this clonotype was seen many times. J is TRBJ2-7 and V is TRBV21-1. TRBV21-1 is classified as a pseudogene. The CDR3 length is 13 residues. CDR3 protein: CASSKRRAYEQYF. The DNA of the CDR3 is TGTGCCAGCAGCAAAAGAAGGGCCTACGAGCAGTACTTC.

This clonotype was picked up many times. The chain couples TRBV7-9 to TRBJ2-1; 9 nucleotides line up with TRBD2. The CDR3 spans 15 residues. Per germline, CDR1 SEHNR and CDR2 FQNEAQ (reference sequence). V gave up 4 bases and J gave up 2 bases; unmatched junction bases: 3. The DNA of the CDR3 is TGTGCCAGCAGCTCGGGACTAGCCCCCTACAATGAGCAGTTCTTC. It codes for CASSSGLAPYNEQFF. The full variable domain, in which reference TRBV7-9 and TRBJ2-1 provide the parts outside the CDR3, is DTGVSQNPRHKITKRGQNVTFRCDPISEHNRLYWYRQTLGQGPEFLTYFQNEAQLEKSRLLSDRFSAERPKGSFSTLEIQRTEQGDSAMYLCASSSGLAPYNEQFFGPGTRLTVL.

In this sample, this clonotype turned up many times. The rearrangement uses TRBV6-5 and TRBJ2-1; TRBD2 is a possible D gene (7 bases). This CDR3 is 17 amino acids long. The V gene's germline CDR1 is MNHEY and CDR2 SVGAGI. Trimming took 2 bases from V and 4 from J, leaving 18 bases between them. The chain's CDR3 is CASSYIFGGAPYNEQFF. DNA of the CDR3: TGTGCCAGCAGTTACATTTTTGGGGGGGCTCCTTACAATGAGCAGTTCTTC.

This clonotype showed up just a few times. The chain employs TRBV4-2 and TRBJ2-3; 10 nucleotides agree with TRBD2. Trimming at V came to 0 bases and at J to 5 bases, leaving 8 bases not matched to a gene. The CDR3 runs to 17 residues. Germline-derived CDR1 and CDR2 are LGHNA and YNFKEQ. CDR3 sequence (DNA): TGTGCCAGCAGCCAAGATGGTAGCGGGGGGAACCAAGATACGCAGTATTTT. Its translation is CASSQDGSGGNQDTQYF.

This clonotype came up many times. V usage is TRBV3-1 and J usage is TRBJ2-2, with 8 bases that match TRBD2. After removal of 0 bases from V and 0 bases from J, the junction contained 6 bases not matched to a gene. CDR3 length: 18 amino acids. Germline assignment: CDR1 LGHDT and CDR2 YNNKEL (reference sequence). The CDR3 DNA reads as TGTGCCAGCAGCCAAGATCTAAGCGGGGGACCGAACACCGGGGAGCTGTTTTTT. Its translation: CASSQDLSGGPNTGELFF.

The table lists this clonotype with many counts. The chain carries TRBV7-8 and TRBJ2-3; 7 bases align to TRBD1. The CDR3 consists of 17 residues. Germline V gene data show CDR1 as SGHVS and CDR2 as FQNEAQ. After removal of 1 base from V and 1 base from J, the junction contained 8 bases not matched to a gene. The CDR3 nucleotides read TGTGCCAGCAGCTTAGACCCAGGGGGATACGGCACAGATACGCAGTATTTT. Translated: CASSLDPGGYGTDTQYF.

V and J are TRBV28 and TRBJ2-2, with 10 bases aligning to TRBD2. Germline V gene lookup returns CDR1 MDHEN and CDR2 SYDVKM. The CDR3 loop spans 15 amino acids. V lost 6 bases and J lost 6; bases outside the gene matches: 7. The chain's CDR3 is CASRSLAGASGELFF. Written as DNA, the CDR3 is TGTGCCAGCAGAAGTCTAGCGGGAGCATCCGGGGAGCTGTTTTTT.

In this sample, this clonotype turned up many times. The rearrangement joins TRBV9 to TRBJ1-1, with a possible D match to TRBD1 (6 bases). The CDR3 length is 15 residues. Trimming left V 3 bases short and J 0 bases short, with 12 bases between. Germline V CDR1 and CDR2: SGDLS, YYNGEE. The CDR3 sequence is CASSAGQGMNTEAFF. CDR3 bases: TGTGCCAGCAGCGCGGGTCAGGGGATGAACACTGAAGCTTTCTTT. Full variable domain (outside the CDR3, taken from reference TRBV9 and TRBJ1-1): DSGVTQTPKHLITATGQRVTLRCSPRSGDLSVYWYQQSLDQGLQFLIQYYNGEERAKGNILERFSAQQFPDLHSELNLSSLELGDSALYFCASSAGQGMNTEAFFGQGTRLTVV.